This TCR beta chain was recorded in a study of OX40 agonist ivuxolimab in advanced cancers. The data were produced by immunoSEQ multiplex PCR, yet TCRdb's version contains in-frame clones alone and is incomplete. The sample yields some 31,000 clones, more than 85% seen once. This specimen was CD4+ or CD8+ T cells sorted from blood, taken in a trial of the OX40 agonist ivuxolimab. This sequence originates from an adult with an advanced solid tumor such as melanoma, head and neck, liver or kidney cancer.

CDR3 DNA: TGTGCCAGCAGCTTCGGACAGGGGTACGAGCAGTACTTC. The encoded protein is CASSFGQGYEQYF. This sequence joins TRBV11-2 and TRBJ2-7; 9 nucleotides line up with TRBD1. This CDR3 contains 13 residues. CDR1 and CDR2 from the germline V gene are SGHAT and FQNNGV. The V gene end was trimmed by 3 bases and the J gene end by 4 bases; junction bases not matched to a gene: 1.